What follows are 28 T cell receptor beta chains derived from one specimen sequenced in a study of blood T cell repertoires in COVID-19. Generated by immunoSEQ multiplex PCR, the TCRdb table keeps only in-frame clones and is missing some. The table includes around 170,000 clones, around 80% detected once. Sequenced input: PBMCs or T cells enriched from blood (not recorded which). These receptors originate from a man over 45 who had recovered from COVID-19.

This clone was found a few times. The V call is TRBV12-3 or TRBV12-4, the J call TRBJ1-6; D gene uncertain. This CDR3 is 13 amino acids long. V was shortened by 8 bases and J by 9 bases, with 14 bases between the two germline ends. Here the CDR3 reads CASGRLDRSPLHF. The CDR3 DNA follows: TGTGCCAGCGGGCGATTAGACCGTTCACCCCTCCACTTT.

The V and J genes are TRBV5-1 and TRBJ1-4, with 8 bases aligning to TRBD1. J lost 7 bases, V lost 4 bases, and 6 bases had no gene match. The CDR3 has 14 residues. Germline lookup yields CDR1 SGHRS and CDR2 YFSETQ. CDR3: CASSQTGDGEKLFF. The CDR3 DNA reads as TGCGCCAGCAGCCAGACAGGGGACGGTGAAAAACTGTTTTTT.

V and J are TRBV2 and TRBJ1-5; 9 positions agree with TRBD1. The V and J ends lost 5 bases and 6 bases, in that order; junction bases with no gene match: 2. CDR3 size: 13 residues. Germline CDR1 and CDR2: SNHLY and FYNNEI. The CDR3 is CASSYRGRQPQHF. The CDR3 DNA follows: TGTGCCAGCAGTTACAGGGGGCGTCAGCCCCAGCATTTT. Using reference TRBV2 and TRBJ1-5 for the parts outside the CDR3, the full variable domain is EPEVTQTPSHQVTQMGQEVILRCVPISNHLYFYWYRQILGQKVEFLVSFYNNEISEKSEIFDDQFSVERPDGSNFTLKIRSTKLEDSAMYFCASSYRGRQPQHFGDGTRLSIL.

V gene TRBV7-9 combines with J gene TRBJ2-5; 7 bases agree with TRBD1. The CDR3 is 14 amino acids. J lost 5 bases, V lost 5 bases, and 8 bases had no gene match. Germline V gives CDR1 SEHNR, CDR2 FQNEAQ (reference sequence). For the CDR3, the DNA is TGTGCCAGCAGCCTCGACAGGGCCGGGGAGACCCAGTACTTC. Its translation: CASSLDRAGETQYF. The whole variable domain, filled in from reference TRBV7-9 and TRBJ2-5, reads DTGVSQNPRHKITKRGQNVTFRCDPISEHNRLYWYRQTLGQGPEFLTYFQNEAQLEKSRLLSDRFSAERPKGSFSTLEIQRTEQGDSAMYLCASSLDRAGETQYFGPGTRLLVL.

This chain joins TRBV19 and TRBJ1-4; TRBD1 matches at 7 bases. Unmatched junction bases numbered 9, after V lost 7 bases and J lost 4 bases. Germline V gives CDR1 LNHDA, CDR2 SQIVND (reference sequence). The CDR3 is 15 residues long. CDR3 sequence reads: CASTKQGINNEKLFF. The CDR3, as DNA: TGTGCCAGTACCAAACAGGGGATTAATAATGAAAAACTGTTTTTT.

The V and J genes are TRBV6-5 and TRBJ2-1; tentatively, D is TRBD1 (5 bases). This CDR3 comprises 13 residues. Germline assignment: CDR1 MNHEY and CDR2 SVGAGI. Between the trimmed V and J ends, which lost 8 bases and 4 bases, there was a span of 12 bases. DNA for the CDR3: TGTGCCAGCTCGCGACAGCCATACAATGAGCAGTTCTTC. This sequence encodes CASSRQPYNEQFF.

The chain uses TRBV6-5 and TRBJ2-1; the D gene is possibly TRBD2 (5 bases). V lost 2 bases to trimming and J lost 4 bases, with 12 bases between them. Germline CDR1 reads MNHEY; CDR2 reads SVGAGI. The CDR3 spans 15 residues. The CDR3 DNA reads as TGTGCCAGCAGTTACCGGGGAGCCCAATACAATGAGCAGTTCTTC. Translation gives CASSYRGAQYNEQFF.

The V call is TRBV18, the J call TRBJ2-7, with D possibly TRBD2 on 6 matching bases. The CDR3 extends over 17 amino acids. CDR1 is KGHSH and CDR2 is LQKENI in the germline V gene. The V gene lost 3 bases and the J gene lost 0 bases, with 18 bases spanning the gap. The CDR3 reads CASSPEAAAGLSYEQYF. Written as DNA, the CDR3 is TGTGCCAGCTCACCTGAAGCTGCGGCGGGGCTCTCCTACGAGCAGTACTTC. Based on the CDR3 plus reference TRBV18 and TRBJ2-7, the full variable domain is NAGVMQNPRHLVRRRGQEARLRCSPMKGHSHVYWYRQLPEEGLKFMVYLQKENIIDESGMPKERFSAEFPKEGPSILRIQQVVRGDSAAYFCASSPEAAAGLSYEQYFGPGTRLTVT.

The chain combines TRBV7-8 with TRBJ1-4; D perhaps matches TRBD1 (5 bases). CDR3 length: 17 residues. The V end was cut by 0 bases, the J end by 4 bases, with 15 bases between. The germline gives CDR1 SGHVS, CDR2 FQNEAQ. CDR3 in amino acids: CASSLAGGTRGNEKLFF. DNA for the CDR3: TGTGCCAGCAGCTTAGCCGGAGGGACGCGGGGTAATGAAAAACTGTTTTTT.

The gene calls are TRBV6-6 and TRBJ1-6; 7 positions match TRBD1. With V trimmed by 2 bases and J by 7 bases, 2 bases remained unmatched. The CDR3 loop spans 14 amino acids. The germline V gene encodes CDR1 MNHNY and CDR2 SVGAGI (reference sequence). The CDR3 reads CASSYLTGNSPLHF. In DNA, the CDR3 is TGTGCCAGCAGTTACCTGACAGGGAATTCACCCCTCCACTTT.

This CDR3 is CSVDLGLANEQFF. CDR3 DNA: TGCAGCGTTGATTTGGGACTAGCCAATGAGCAGTTCTTC. V and J are TRBV29-1 and TRBJ2-1; 9 bases are a match to TRBD2. Germline V gene lookup returns CDR1 SQVTM and CDR2 ANQGSEA. CDR3 length: 13 residues. Trimming took 3 bases from V and 6 from J; bases not matched to a gene: 3.

This chain uses TRBV27 with TRBJ1-6; D is unresolved. The V end lost 6 bases, the J end lost 9 bases, and 9 bases lay between the germline ends. In germline, CDR1 is MNHEY, CDR2 SMNVEV (reference sequence). CDR3 length: 12 residues. The CDR3 protein is CASSPAGSPLHF. In DNA, the CDR3 is TGTGCCAGCAGCCCTGCCGGTTCACCCCTCCACTTT.

The chain carries TRBV6-5 and TRBJ1-1; tentatively, D is TRBD1 (5 bases). V was pared by 0 bases and J by 5 bases, with 7 bases between. The CDR3 runs to 13 residues. Per the germline V gene, CDR1 is MNHEY and CDR2 is SVGAGI. The DNA of the CDR3 is TGTGCCAGCAGTTACTCGGAGGGGACTGAAGCTTTCTTT. Translated: CASSYSEGTEAFF.

V is TRBV19 and J is TRBJ2-7, with 7 bases lining up with TRBD2. This CDR3 region has 13 residues. Germline CDR1 reads LNHDA; CDR2 reads SQIVND (reference sequence). Trimming at V came to 2 bases and at J to 6 bases, leaving 4 bases not matched to a gene. CDR3 amino acids: CASSIFSGGEQYF. In DNA, the CDR3 is TGTGCCAGTAGTATATTTTCGGGGGGCGAGCAGTACTTC.

The rearrangement links TRBV7-9 to TRBJ2-7, with unresolved D. Germline CDR1 is SEHNR and CDR2 is FQNEAQ (reference sequence). CDR3 size: 11 residues. Deletions cut 3 bases from V and 7 bases from J, with 7 bases between. Written as DNA, the CDR3 is TGTGCCAGCAGCTTTAGTCTGGAGCAGTACTTC. It encodes CASSFSLEQYF.

This clone was counted between two and nine times. V and J are TRBV10-3 and TRBJ2-7; tentative D call: TRBD1 (6 bases). This CDR3 region has 14 residues. The V end was cut by 3 bases, the J end by 2 bases, with 11 bases between. CDR1 ENHRY and CDR2 SYGVKD come from the germline V gene. CDR3 coding DNA: TGTGCCATCAGTGACCGAGGGGGTGCCTACGAGCAGTACTTC. Translation gives CAISDRGGAYEQYF.

The V call is TRBV7-2, the J call TRBJ1-5; D unresolved. The V end was cut by 10 bases, the J end by 6 bases, with 16 bases between. Germline V gene lookup returns CDR1 SGHTA and CDR2 FQGNSA. The CDR3 runs to 13 residues. In DNA, the CDR3 is TGTGCCACCGGGGATATGGTCGGTCAGCCCCAGCATTTT. This translates into CATGDMVGQPQHF.

V is TRBV25-1 and J is TRBJ1-5; D not resolved. Germline V gene sequence: CDR1 MGHDK, CDR2 SYGVNS. The CDR3 length is 14 residues. V lost 2 bases to trimming and J lost 5 bases, with 10 bases between them. CDR3 in DNA: TGTGCCAGCAGTGAAATGAGGGTGTATCAGCCCCAGCATTTT. Its translation is CASSEMRVYQPQHF.

The chain is built from TRBV6-5 and TRBJ1-3, with D uncertain. This CDR3 comprises 13 residues. V was cut by 8 bases and J by 0 bases, with 8 bases left in between. Germline CDR1 MNHEY, CDR2 SVGAGI. CDR3 in DNA: TGTGCCAGCCAGCGACCCTCTGGAAACACCATATATTTT. The encoded protein is CASQRPSGNTIYF.

V gene TRBV19 combines with J gene TRBJ1-2; possible D gene TRBD1, 6 bases. Germline CDR1 is LNHDA and CDR2 is SQIVND (reference sequence). The CDR3 totals 14 residues. V was cut by 3 bases and J by 2 bases, with 10 bases left in between. The CDR3 DNA is TGTGCCAGTAGTATGCAGGGGCTCAACTATGGCTACACCTTC. Amino acid sequence: CASSMQGLNYGYTF.

The rearrangement uses TRBV27 and TRBJ1-1; tentative D call: TRBD1 (6 bases). The V gene's germline CDR1 is MNHEY and CDR2 SMNVEV (reference sequence). V was trimmed by 7 bases and J by 5 bases, leaving 14 bases between them. This CDR3 contains 13 residues. CDR3 region: CASTWGLGTEAFF. CDR3 nucleotide sequence: TGTGCCAGCACCTGGGGGCTTGGGACTGAAGCTTTCTTT.

This chain joins TRBV9 and TRBJ2-5; D may be TRBD2 (6 bases). The V and J ends lost 0 bases and 1 base respectively, with 10 bases between them. CDR1 and CDR2 from the germline V gene are SGDLS and YYNGEE. The CDR3 runs to 15 residues. The chain's CDR3 is CASSVGLASQETQYF. Written as DNA, the CDR3 is TGTGCCAGCAGCGTAGGTCTAGCGAGCCAAGAGACCCAGTACTTC.

The chain recombines TRBV12-3 or TRBV12-4 with TRBJ1-1, with D uncertain. The V gene lost 2 bases and the J gene lost 3 bases, with 7 bases spanning the gap. The CDR3 length is 13 residues. CDR3 loop: CASSLQFHTEAFF. The CDR3, as DNA: TGTGCCAGCAGTTTACAGTTCCACACTGAAGCTTTCTTT.

The chain links TRBV5-8 to TRBJ1-2; 10 bases are a match to TRBD1. The V gene end was trimmed by 4 bases and the J gene end by 6 bases; junction bases not matched to a gene: 9. Germline loops: CDR1 SGHTS, CDR2 YDEGEE. This CDR3 spans 15 amino acids. CDR3 sequence reads: CASSGTGTGEDGYTF. CDR3 DNA sequence: TGTGCCAGCAGCGGGACTGGGACAGGGGAAGATGGCTACACCTTC.

The V gene is TRBV30, the J gene TRBJ1-4; TRBD1 might be the D (6 bases). From germline, CDR1 is GTSNPN and CDR2 SVGIG (reference sequence). V lost 6 bases, J lost 3 bases, and 14 bases lay in between. The CDR3 is 14 residues long. CDR3 in DNA: TGTGCCTGCAACCGGGACACCGCTAATGAAAAACTGTTTTTT. Residues: CACNRDTANEKLFF.

The chain links TRBV6-5 to TRBJ1-1; D is unclear. Trimming removed 5 bases from V and 1 base from J, with 14 bases in between. The CDR3 contains 15 residues. Germline CDR1 is MNHEY and CDR2 is SVGAGI. This CDR3 is CASSRFFGENTEAFF. CDR3 DNA: TGTGCCAGCAGTCGTTTCTTCGGGGAGAACACTGAAGCTTTCTTT.

The rearrangement joins TRBV21-1 to TRBJ2-7; TRBD2 is the table's D call, not checked against the DNA. TRBV21-1 is flagged as a pseudogene. CDR3 length: 16 amino acids. CDR3 loop: CASSKKRPPSSYEQYF. For the CDR3, the DNA is TGTGCCAGCAGCAAAAAGCGGCCCCCCAGCTCCTACGAGCAGTACTTC.

The chain couples TRBV5-1 to TRBJ1-1; TRBD1 aligns across 7 bases. Germline CDR1 SGHRS, CDR2 YFSETQ. CDR3 size: 16 residues. Trimming removed 3 bases from V and 1 base from J; junction bases left unmatched: 9. The CDR3 spells CASSSAYRGSNTEAFF. As DNA, the CDR3 is TGCGCCAGCAGCTCGGCCTACAGGGGATCGAACACTGAAGCTTTCTTT.